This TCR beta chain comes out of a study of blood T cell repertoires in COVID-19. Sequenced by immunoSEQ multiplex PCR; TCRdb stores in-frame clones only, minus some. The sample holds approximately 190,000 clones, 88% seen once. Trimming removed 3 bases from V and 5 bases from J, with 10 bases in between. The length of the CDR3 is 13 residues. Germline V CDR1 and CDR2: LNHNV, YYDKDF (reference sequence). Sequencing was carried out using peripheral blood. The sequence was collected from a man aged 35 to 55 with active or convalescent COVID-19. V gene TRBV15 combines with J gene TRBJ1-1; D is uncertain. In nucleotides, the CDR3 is TGTGCCACCAGCAGGGAGTTGGGTACTGAAGCTTTCTTT. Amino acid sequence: CATSRELGTEAFF.